These T cell receptor beta chains were read from a single sample in a study of blood T cell repertoires in COVID-19. Data came from immunoSEQ multiplex PCR; TCRdb stores just in-frame clones and leaves some out. The top ten hold roughly 2.2% of the sample, which has about 120,000 clones, approximately 87% seen once. The specimen sequenced was peripheral blood. The receptors were gathered from a woman aged 45-65 years with acute or convalescent COVID-19. Both conserved end residues are part of each CDR3. The order of the fields is clone size, D gene, V gene, J gene, CDR3 length, CDR3 DNA, CDR3 protein. The D gene is left open where the match is weak. The size of a clone is reported for some rows only, either as once, few or many, or as a class for expanded clones.

-	-	TRBV6-5	TRBJ1-1	16	TGTGCCAGCAGTTCCCCATTCCAGGGATCGAACACTGAAGCTTTCTTT	CASSSPFQGSNTEAFF
-	-	TRBV7-2	TRBJ1-2	12	TGTGCCAGCAGCTTCGCCAGCTATGGCTACACCTTC	CASSFASYGYTF
-	-	TRBV2	TRBJ1-5	11	TGTGCCAGCAGGGGAGAGGGGCCCCAGCATTTT	CASRGEGPQHF
-	TRBD1	TRBV5-1	TRBJ1-1	14	TGCGCCAGCAGCTCACGGACAGGGGACACTGAAGCTTTCTTT	CASSSRTGDTEAFF
-	TRBD1	TRBV3-1/TRBV3-2	TRBJ1-6	14	TGTGCCAGCAGCCGCGGACAGGGTGGTTCACCCCTCCACTTT	CASSRGQGGSPLHF
-	-	TRBV5-1	TRBJ1-1	13	TGCGCCAGTGCACGGGGGAGGAACACTGAAGCTTTCTTT	CASARGRNTEAFF
-	-	TRBV10-3	TRBJ1-2	13	TGTGCCATCAGTGAGTGGGACAACGATGGCTACACCTTC	CAISEWDNDGYTF
-	TRBD1	TRBV18	TRBJ2-7	14	TGTGCCAGCTCACAGGGACAGGGGGCGCAAGAGCAGTACTTC	CASSQGQGAQEQYF
-	TRBD1	TRBV5-6	TRBJ1-5	17	TGTGCCAGCAGCTTGGTGTCGGCAGGGGGCGAGGATCAGCCCCAGCATTTT	CASSLVSAGGEDQPQHF
once	-	TRBV29-1	TRBJ1-5	13	TGCAGCGTTCTGTCGGGGGGCTGGGAGCCCCAGCATTTT	CSVLSGGWEPQHF
-	TRBD1	TRBV19	TRBJ1-5	17	TGTGCCAGTAATCCTACCGGGACAGGGGTCATTGGGCAGCCCCAGCATTTT	CASNPTGTGVIGQPQHF
-	TRBD1	TRBV6-5	TRBJ2-2	15	TGTGCCAGCAGTTCGACAGGGGGCTTTACCGGGGAGCTGTTTTTT	CASSSTGGFTGELFF
-	-	TRBV6-4	TRBJ2-3	14	TGTGCCAGCAGGGTCGATTCTAACACAGATACGCAGTATTTT	CASRVDSNTDTQYF
-	TRBD2	TRBV5-5	TRBJ2-5	16	TGTGCCAGCAGCTTAGGCCCGGGAGGACCCCAGGAGACCCAGTACTTC	CASSLGPGGPQETQYF
-	TRBD2	TRBV5-4	TRBJ2-5	16	TGTGCCAGCAGCTTCCCCGGGACTAGTGGTCGAGAGACCCAGTACTTC	CASSFPGTSGRETQYF
once	TRBD1	TRBV10-3	TRBJ2-4	16	TGTGCCATCAGTTCGGACAGGGACGGAGGCAAAAACATTCAGTACTTC	CAISSDRDGGKNIQYF
once	-	TRBV7-2	TRBJ2-7	15	TGTGCCAGCAGCTTCCAGGGTTACAGCTCCTACGAGCAGTACTTC	CASSFQGYSSYEQYF
-	-	TRBV2	TRBJ1-5	15	TGTGCCAGCAGACAACAGTCAGCTTATAATCAGCCCCAGCATTTT	CASRQQSAYNQPQHF
once	TRBD1	TRBV27	TRBJ1-1	15	TGTGCCAGCAGTCTTACCCTGGACAGGTTCACTGAAGCTTTCTTT	CASSLTLDRFTEAFF
-	TRBD2	TRBV25-1	TRBJ2-5	14	TGTGCCAGCAGTGATAGCGGGGGGGCGGAGACCCAGTACTTC	CASSDSGGAETQYF
-	TRBD1	TRBV2	TRBJ1-2	16	TGTGCCAGCAGTCCTTCGTTGTTGGAGGGGGCTAGAGGCTACACCTTC	CASSPSLLEGARGYTF
-	-	TRBV5-1	TRBJ2-5	11	TGCGCCAGCAGCCGGGAAGAGACCCAGTACTTC	CASSREETQYF
-	-	TRBV2	TRBJ2-5	14	TGTGCCAGCAGTGAAGCGGGACGGGAGGAGACCCAGTACTTC	CASSEAGREETQYF